The 18 T cell receptor beta chains in this list originate from one sample, sequenced in a study of cytomegalovirus exposure and HLA in healthy donors. PCR primers comprised 60 Vbeta and 13 Jbeta primers. Using immunoSEQ multiplex PCR, the repertoire was profiled, and TCRdb retains in-frame clones only, with some absent. This sample's table reports 150,000 to 200,000 clones. The sequenced sample was PBMCs. The receptors derive from a man younger than 40 in good health and CMV-seronegative.

The chain has TRBV19 and TRBJ2-1; 9 bases map to TRBD1. V trimming: 4 bases; J trimming: 4 bases; junction bases outside the gene matches: 5. Germline V lookup: CDR1 LNHDA, CDR2 SQIVND (reference sequence). The CDR3 runs 15 residues. CDR3 bases: TGTGCCAGTAGTACACAGGGACAGGGTTACAATGAGCAGTTCTTC. Protein sequence: CASSTQGQGYNEQFF.

The chain uses TRBV4-3 and TRBJ1-6, with TRBD1 matching over 10 bases. CDR3 length: 18 residues. Germline CDR1 LGHNA, CDR2 YSLEER. V shed 4 bases, J shed 8 bases, and the junction held 14 bases outside the gene matches. CDR3 nucleotide sequence: TGCGCCAGCAGCCGTAGACAGGGGGCTCGGGTAGGGTATTCACCCCTCCACTTT. It encodes CASSRRQGARVGYSPLHF.

The chain employs TRBV4-1 and TRBJ2-1; the match to TRBD1 covers 7 bases. The CDR3 is 18 amino acids. Per the germline V gene, CDR1 is MGHRA and CDR2 is YSYEKL. V trimming: 4 bases; J trimming: 6 bases; junction bases outside the gene matches: 18. CDR3 sequence reads: CASSRFPSQGKGSNEQFF. The CDR3 DNA follows: TGCGCCAGCAGCCGTTTCCCCTCACAGGGGAAAGGCAGCAATGAGCAGTTCTTC.

The rearrangement uses TRBV6-5 and TRBJ2-1, with TRBD2 identical over 7 bases. CDR1 is MNHEY, CDR2 SVGAGI, per germline. V shed 10 bases, J shed 6 bases, and the junction held 12 bases outside the gene matches. CDR3 size: 14 residues. As DNA, the CDR3 is TGTGCCACCGCCCGGGGGGTTGGGACCAATGAGCAGTTCTTC. Protein: CATARGVGTNEQFF.

The CDR3 region has the DNA TGTGCCAGCAGCCCCCCATCCTCGGGCGAGCAGTACTTC. It yields the protein CASSPPSSGEQYF. V and J are TRBV7-3 and TRBJ2-7; D gene unclear. Per germline, CDR1 SGHTA and CDR2 FQGTGA. The CDR3 covers 13 residues. The V end lost 5 bases, the J end lost 6 bases, and 14 bases lay between the germline ends.

V usage is TRBV28 and J usage is TRBJ2-3, with 10 bases fitting TRBD2. The CDR3 has 16 amino acids. V trimming: 3 bases; J trimming: 4 bases; junction bases outside the gene matches: 7. CDR1 MDHEN and CDR2 SYDVKM come from the germline V gene. The CDR3 DNA is TGTGCCAGCAGTTTCCCTCTAGCGGGAGCGGCAGATACGCAGTATTTT. This encodes CASSFPLAGAADTQYF.

The chain couples TRBV7-2 to TRBJ1-5, with 8 bases fitting TRBD1. J was trimmed by 4 bases and V by 5 bases; bases with no gene match: 10. This CDR3 spans 16 amino acids. Germline CDR1 and CDR2: SGHTA and FQGNSA. The CDR3 reads CASSGRGTGLNQPQHF. CDR3 sequence (DNA): TGTGCCAGCAGCGGGCGCGGGACAGGTTTAAATCAGCCCCAGCATTTT.

This chain connects TRBV19 to TRBJ1-6, with 7 positions matching TRBD1. V lost 4 bases and J lost 0; bases outside the gene matches: 9. This CDR3 spans 18 amino acids. Germline CDR1 LNHDA, CDR2 SQIVND (reference sequence). The CDR3, as DNA: TGTGCCAGTAGTACCCCTCGGACAGGCAGCTCCTATAATTCACCCCTCCACTTT. This encodes CASSTPRTGSSYNSPLHF.

The chain couples TRBV12-5 to TRBJ2-5; 11 bases align to TRBD1. The length of the CDR3 is 14 residues. Germline CDR1 LGHNT, CDR2 FRNRAP. Trimming at V came to 7 bases and at J to 4 bases, leaving 5 bases not matched to a gene. DNA of the CDR3: TGTGCTAGTGAGAAAGGACAGGGGGCAGAGACCCAGTACTTC. This codes for CASEKGQGAETQYF.

V gene TRBV19 combines with J gene TRBJ2-6, with D possibly being TRBD1 (5 bases). V was shortened by 5 bases and J by 0 bases, with 8 bases between the two germline ends. This CDR3 is built from 15 residues. Germline CDR1 reads LNHDA; CDR2 reads SQIVND (reference sequence). The DNA of the CDR3 is TGTGCCAGTAGTCCGACAGTCTCTGGGGCCAACGTCCTGACTTTC. Translating it yields CASSPTVSGANVLTF.

The chain carries TRBV5-1 and TRBJ1-4; 9 bases fit TRBD1. There are 16 residues in the CDR3. CDR1 and CDR2 (germline): SGHRS, YFSETQ. Trimming at V came to 1 base and at J to 8 bases, leaving 9 bases not matched to a gene. CDR3 residues: CASSLSEMTGGEKLFF. In DNA form, the CDR3 reads TGCGCCAGCAGCTTGTCGGAGATGACAGGGGGGGAAAAACTGTTTTTT.

The rearrangement links TRBV7-9 to TRBJ1-2, with unresolved D. The CDR3 loop spans 15 amino acids. V was clipped by 1 base and J by 3 bases, with 12 bases between them. CDR1 SEHNR and CDR2 FQNEAQ come from the germline V gene (reference sequence). CDR3 amino acids: CASSLGSPPDYGYTF. The CDR3 DNA is TGTGCCAGCAGCTTAGGCTCCCCGCCGGACTATGGCTACACCTTC. Full variable domain (missing parts from reference TRBV7-9 and TRBJ1-2): DTGVSQNPRHKITKRGQNVTFRCDPISEHNRLYWYRQTLGQGPEFLTYFQNEAQLEKSRLLSDRFSAERPKGSFSTLEIQRTEQGDSAMYLCASSLGSPPDYGYTFGSGTRLTVV.

V usage is TRBV4-2 and J usage is TRBJ2-5; the match to TRBD2 covers 9 bases. Germline CDR1 reads LGHNA; CDR2 reads YNFKEQ. The CDR3 is made up of 19 amino acids. The ends lost 3 bases at V and 0 bases at J; junction bases unmatched: 14. CDR3 DNA: TGTGCCAGCAGCCACCACGGACTAGCGTTAAAAGGATACCAAGAGACCCAGTACTTC. Translation gives CASSHHGLALKGYQETQYF.

This rearrangement joins TRBV10-3 to TRBJ2-3; no clear D gene. CDR3 length: 14 amino acids. Per germline, CDR1 ENHRY and CDR2 SYGVKD. Deletions cut 8 bases from V and 3 bases from J, with 15 bases between. For the CDR3, the DNA is TGTGCCATCGCTGGAGTGGAAAATACAGATACGCAGTATTTT. Translated, it gives CAIAGVENTDTQYF.

This rearrangement joins TRBV7-3 to TRBJ2-7; 9 bases line up with TRBD2. CDR3 length: 15 residues. V was clipped by 1 base and J by 4 bases; unmatched bases: 5. Germline CDR1 reads SGHTA; CDR2 reads FQGTGA. CDR3 bases: TGTGCCAGCAGCTTAAGCCTAGCGGGAATTTACGAGCAGTACTTC. Amino acid sequence: CASSLSLAGIYEQYF.

V and J are TRBV27 and TRBJ1-5, with D tentatively TRBD1 (6 bases). The CDR3 has 15 residues. CDR1 MNHEY and CDR2 SMNVEV come from the germline V gene (reference sequence). V was clipped by 6 bases and J by 6 bases, with 18 bases between them. The CDR3 sequence: CASSHTVGAFQPQHF. The CDR3 DNA is TGTGCCAGCAGCCACACTGTGGGGGCCTTTCAGCCCCAGCATTTT.

The V and J genes are TRBV12-5 and TRBJ2-3; 7 nucleotides align to TRBD1. This CDR3 region has 17 residues. CDR1 and CDR2 from the germline V gene are LGHNT and FRNRAP. V trimming: 6 bases; J trimming: 2 bases; junction bases outside the gene matches: 14. The CDR3 protein is CASGPEPQGNFTDTQYF. In DNA, the CDR3 is TGTGCTAGTGGCCCAGAACCACAGGGGAACTTCACAGATACGCAGTATTTT.

The genes are TRBV27 and TRBJ1-4; 8 nucleotides match TRBD1. The CDR3 consists of 17 residues. The V and J ends lost 4 bases and 0 bases, in that order; junction bases with no gene match: 7. CDR1 and CDR2 (germline): MNHEY, SMNVEV (reference sequence). CDR3 DNA sequence: TGTGCCAGCAGTTCTGGGACAGGCCTTCCAACTAATGAAAAACTGTTTTTT. It codes for CASSSGTGLPTNEKLFF. The full variable domain, in which reference TRBV27 and TRBJ1-4 provide the parts outside the CDR3, is EAQVTQNPRYLITVTGKKLTVTCSQNMNHEYMSWYRQDPGLGLRQIYYSMNVEVTDKGDVPEGYKVSRKEKRNFPLILESPSPNQTSLYFCASSSGTGLPTNEKLFFGSGTQLSVL.